Shown below are 17 T cell receptor beta chains from a single sample sequenced in a study of T cell responses to AZD1222 COVID-19 vaccine. The assay was immunoSEQ multiplex PCR, and TCRdb's table has in-frame clones only and misses some. The table lists 100,000 or so clones, around nine tenths of them singletons. The input for sequencing was peripheral blood, taken on day 0 of AZD1222 vaccination. The receptors originated from an adult in good health.

The V gene is TRBV2, the J gene TRBJ2-7; D may match TRBD1 or TRBD2 (6 bases each). CDR1 SNHLY and CDR2 FYNNEI come from the germline V gene. This CDR3 has 14 residues. V dropped 7 bases and J dropped 3 bases, with 16 bases sitting between them. The CDR3 DNA sequence: TGTGCCAGCAATAACCACGAGGGGGGCTACGAGCAGTACTTC. This sequence encodes CASNNHEGGYEQYF.

The rearrangement uses TRBV30 and TRBJ1-2, with 11 bases aligning to TRBD1. V lost 0 bases and J lost 4; bases outside the gene matches: 19. From germline, CDR1 is GTSNPN and CDR2 SVGIG (reference sequence). The CDR3 contains 20 residues. CDR3 sequence (DNA): TGTGCCTGGAGTGTAGAGTTTTCGCTTGGACAGGGGGCGATTAGCTATGGCTACACCTTC. Translation gives CAWSVEFSLGQGAISYGYTF.

This clone was observed once. The chain recombines TRBV19 with TRBJ1-2, with 8 nucleotides matching TRBD1. In germline, CDR1 is LNHDA, CDR2 SQIVND (reference sequence). The junction had 5 bases not matched to a gene; V was cut back by 6 bases and J by 2 bases. The CDR3 spans 14 residues. The CDR3 sequence: CASSPTGVNYGYTF. The DNA of the CDR3 is TGTGCCAGTAGCCCGACAGGGGTAAACTATGGCTACACCTTC.

V and J are TRBV5-1 and TRBJ1-6, with 7 bases fitting TRBD1. This CDR3 is 17 amino acids long. Germline-derived CDR1 and CDR2 are SGHRS and YFSETQ. Trimming at V came to 4 bases and at J to 0 bases, leaving 7 bases not matched to a gene. The CDR3 spells CASSRQGLSSYNSPLHF. The DNA of the CDR3 is TGCGCCAGCAGCCGACAGGGATTGAGCTCCTATAATTCACCCCTCCACTTT. Full variable domain (remainder filled in from reference TRBV5-1 and TRBJ1-6): KAGVTQTPRYLIKTRGQQVTLSCSPISGHRSVSWYQQTPGQGLQFLFEYFSETQRNKGNFPGRFSGRQFSNSRSEMNVSTLELGDSALYLCASSRQGLSSYNSPLHFGNGTRLTVT.

V is TRBV7-2 and J is TRBJ2-2; TRBD1 matches at 7 bases. The V and J ends lost 5 bases and 4 bases, in that order; junction bases with no gene match: 4. The CDR3 totals 14 residues. Per germline, CDR1 SGHTA and CDR2 FQGNSA. CDR3 DNA: TGTGCCAGCAGCCACGCAGGGGGCACCGGGGAGCTGTTTTTT. Its protein product is CASSHAGGTGELFF.

This clone appeared a single time. CDR3 protein: CASSQRTGGYTEAFF. DNA of the CDR3: TGCGCCAGCAGCCAAAGAACGGGAGGGTACACTGAAGCTTTCTTT. The chain recombines TRBV4-3 with TRBJ1-1; D is undetermined. The germline V gene has CDR1 LGHNA and CDR2 YSLEER. This CDR3 region has 15 residues. V was shortened by 2 bases and J by 3 bases, with 13 bases between the two germline ends.

The chain uses TRBV7-2 and TRBJ1-5; no reliable D call. The CDR3 contains 15 residues. The V and J ends lost 1 base and 5 bases respectively, with 12 bases between them. Germline values: CDR1 SGHTA, CDR2 FQGNSA. The CDR3 DNA follows: TGTGCCAGCAGCTTAGTTCGTCAAGGTGATCAGCCCCAGCATTTT. It translates to CASSLVRQGDQPQHF. Supplemented by reference TRBV7-2 and TRBJ1-5, the full variable domain reads GAGVSQSPSNKVTEKGKDVELRCDPISGHTALYWYRQSLGQGLEFLIYFQGNSAPDKSGLPSDRFSAERTGGSVSTLTIQRTQQEDSAVYLCASSLVRQGDQPQHFGDGTRLSIL.

J is TRBJ1-1 and V is TRBV19; 8 nucleotides agree with TRBD1. The J segment lost 3 bases and the V segment lost 5 bases, leaving 5 bases of the junction unmatched. The germline gives CDR1 LNHDA, CDR2 SQIVND (reference sequence). This CDR3 comprises 14 residues. CDR3 DNA sequence: TGTGCCAGTAGTCCGGGACAGGAGGACACTGAAGCTTTCTTT. Translating gives CASSPGQEDTEAFF. Looking up the rest from reference TRBV19 and TRBJ1-1 gives the full variable domain: DGGITQSPKYLFRKEGQNVTLSCEQNLNHDAMYWYRQDPGQGLRLIYYSQIVNDFQKGDIAEGYSVSREKKESFPLTVTSAQKNPTAFYLCASSPGQEDTEAFFGQGTRLTVV.

The chain employs TRBV11-2 and TRBJ2-2, with D perhaps given as TRBD1 or TRBD2 (6 bases each). From germline, CDR1 is SGHAT and CDR2 FQNNGV. The CDR3 runs 14 residues. Trimming removed 5 bases at V and 5 bases at J, with 12 bases between. The CDR3 region has the DNA TGTGCCAGCAGCCGGGGGCCTGGAACCGGGGAGCTGTTTTTT. Protein: CASSRGPGTGELFF.

This chain uses TRBV19 with TRBJ1-5, with TRBD1 matching 9 bases. CDR1 and CDR2 from the germline V gene are LNHDA and SQIVND (reference sequence). Trimming at V came to 4 bases and at J to 6 bases, leaving 7 bases not matched to a gene. This CDR3 region has 15 residues. CDR3 DNA: TGTGCCAGTAGTAGGGGGCGACAGGGGGGTCAGCCCCAGCATTTT. Translation gives CASSRGRQGGQPQHF.

This chain uses TRBV5-1 with TRBJ2-3; 9 bases align to TRBD2. The germline gives CDR1 SGHRS, CDR2 YFSETQ. The V and J ends lost 3 bases and 2 bases, in that order; junction bases with no gene match: 10. There are 17 residues in the CDR3. The CDR3 sequence is CASSSSGSGGPTDTQYF. The CDR3 DNA follows: TGCGCCAGCAGCTCCTCGGGGAGCGGGGGGCCCACAGATACGCAGTATTTT.

The table lists this clone with a count of one. The V and J genes are TRBV7-3 and TRBJ2-5; 8 bases match TRBD1. Trimming cost V 2 bases and J 5 bases; bases outside gene matches: 7. The CDR3 runs to 15 residues. Per germline, CDR1 SGHTA and CDR2 FQGTGA. CDR3 in DNA: TGTGCCAGCAGCTTACGGCAGGGGGCACGGGAGACCCAGTACTTC. It codes for CASSLRQGARETQYF. Full variable domain (remainder filled in from reference TRBV7-3 and TRBJ2-5): GAGVSQTPSNKVTEKGKYVELRCDPISGHTALYWYRQSLGQGPEFLIYFQGTGAADDSGLPNDRFFAVRPEGSVSTLKIQRTERGDSAVYLCASSLRQGARETQYFGPGTRLLVL.

The gene calls are TRBV6-1 and TRBJ1-6, with 10 positions matching TRBD1. Per the germline V gene, CDR1 is MNHNS and CDR2 is SASEGT. The CDR3 is 16 residues long. V shed 4 bases, J shed 8 bases, and the junction held 8 bases outside the gene matches. The DNA of the CDR3 is TGTGCCAGCAGTGCGAGCCCCGGGACAGGGGATTCACCCCTCCACTTT. It specifies CASSASPGTGDSPLHF.

The genes are TRBV12-3 or TRBV12-4 and TRBJ2-5; weak D call: TRBD1 (5 bases). The CDR3 spans 12 residues. V was trimmed by 6 bases and J by 2 bases, leaving 7 bases between them. CDR3 region: CASSRQQETQYF. The CDR3 DNA reads as TGTGCCAGCAGCCGACAGCAAGAGACCCAGTACTTC.

The V and J genes are TRBV2 and TRBJ1-1, with D perhaps matching TRBD1 (5 bases). Germline V gives CDR1 SNHLY, CDR2 FYNNEI. This CDR3 spans 14 amino acids. Trimming took off 7 bases at V and 11 bases at J, with 23 bases between the two ends. This CDR3 reads CASTRRGRVNEAFF. As DNA, the CDR3 is TGTGCCAGCACCCGGAGGGGAAGGGTGAATGAGGCTTTCTTT.

This chain joins TRBV12-3 or TRBV12-4 and TRBJ2-5; unclear D gene. The V end lost 2 bases, the J end lost 7 bases, and 8 bases lay between the germline ends. CDR3 length: 12 residues. The CDR3 nucleotides are TGTGCCAGCAGTTTAACACGCGGGACCCAGTACTTC. This encodes CASSLTRGTQYF.

J is TRBJ1-6 and V is TRBV19, with D hard to call. Germline V gives CDR1 LNHDA, CDR2 SQIVND (reference sequence). V was pared by 3 bases and J by 6 bases, with 9 bases between. CDR3 length: 14 residues. The CDR3 loop reads CASSIGQFNSPLHF. CDR3 sequence (DNA): TGTGCCAGTAGTATCGGGCAGTTTAATTCACCCCTCCACTTT.